The present entry profiles one T cell receptor (beta chain) with its context. Its antigen target is currently unknown. No base quality information exists; no much larger clone differs at one position. The CDR3 starts with the cysteine, ends with the phenylalanine, and has 12 residues. Only the CDR3 region is kept as DNA, spanning 36 bases read in frame from base 1. The V end loses 6 bases and the J end loses 8 bases, and a stretch of 11 bases separates them. The germline V gene provides CDR1 SGHDN and CDR2 FVKESK. These data are taken from a study of spatial heterogeneity in lung cancer (dated by TCRdb to the late 2010s). Context from the whole study: Donors were some 70 patients with early-stage, untreated non-small cell lung cancer from the lung TRACERx cohort. Both alpha and beta chains were TCR-sequenced in samples taken at surgery, namely 220 tumor regions, 64 matched nontumor lung samples and approximately 58 PBMC samples. In the raw uncorrected reads, each unique combination of TCR and UMI appeared more than ten times on average. The study quantitatively compared TCR alpha and beta repertoires across multiple tumor regions, matched nontumor lung and blood in non-small cell lung cancer. The study linked features of the TCR repertoire to counts of nonsynonymous mutations, which were determined by whole-exome sequencing of tumor tissue. Beta-chain transcripts were consistently detected in greater numbers than alpha-chain transcripts, which likely reflects a higher abundance of beta-chain transcripts. Follow-up PBMC samples were sequenced whenever available, with the median time to follow-up being around two years after resection.

Sample time point, as interpreted from the label and publication: blood at routine non-recurrence follow-up after resection. TCR sequencing used whole RNA extracted from tumor and nontumor lung tissue, or from cryopreserved PBMC samples, without cell sorting. Only patients for whom sufficient RNA was available from at least two tumor regions were selected for TCR sequencing. The paper as a whole reports these results and caveats: Only 14 patients were included in comparisons of baseline and follow-up blood repertoires. Ubiquitous expanded tumor TCRs were detected in blood more often at tumor resection than at routine follow-up. Additional single-cell paired TCR alpha and beta sequencing was considered necessary to confirm, at a functional level, the hypothesis that regional TCRs recognize regional mutations.

The library was produced with 5' RACE. The sequencing machine was a NextSeq 500. In the TCR library protocol, a unique molecular identifier was attached to each TCR cDNA molecule so that PCR and sequencing errors could be corrected. The authors' pipeline ran thus. Decombinator tools were used for TCR identification, UMI-based error correction and CDR3 extraction. TCRs above a frequency of 2 per 1,000, corresponding to the top 1% of the tumor frequency distribution, were defined as expanded. Each repertoire was subsampled 100 times to 5,000 TCRs, after which Renyi diversity was computed with the R vegan package. CDR3 similarity networks were constructed using string-kernel similarity of amino acid triplets, with links drawn between CDR3s whose pairwise similarity was above 0.82. The public reads were run again by TCRdb, first through fastp at Q25 and then through MiXCR, and only productive beta chains were kept. Under each unique CDR3 protein, matching rows form one entry showing the most common genes and DNA. For this entry, the V and J calls and clone size follow TCRdb and not the study's own pipeline. For this sample there are 20,000 to 30,000 distinct CDR3 sequences; roughly 6% appear just once. Together, the top ten hold 20% to 25% of the sample.

The TCR was taken from a male donor with early-stage non-small cell lung cancer. This chain joins TRBV14 to TRBJ2-1; TRBD1 is perhaps the D gene, given 6 matching bases. Sequenced here: PBMCs, sampled at follow-up. CDR3 loop: CASRYRDDEQFF. The base sequence is TGTGCCAGCAGGTACAGGGATGATGAGCAGTTCTTC.